This TCR beta chain was found in a study of blood T cell repertoires in COVID-19. Looking at the study overall: COVID-19 samples, acute and convalescent, were from the United States, Italy and Spain. The analysed material was cDNA or gDNA that came from T cells, B-cell-depleted T cells, or PBMCs.

Sequenced by immunoSEQ multiplex PCR; TCRdb stores in-frame clones only, minus some. The sample includes about 68,000 clones, roughly 90% seen only once; the top ten take around 7%. Trimming took 5 bases from V and 3 from J; bases not matched to a gene: 3. Germline V lookup: CDR1 SGHNT, CDR2 YYREEE (reference sequence). The CDR3 is made up of 14 amino acids. The V gene is TRBV5-4, the J gene TRBJ2-3; 10 positions agree with TRBD1. What was sequenced was peripheral blood. The receptor was derived from a middle-aged man with COVID-19, enrolled during active disease. CDR3: CASRRDRGTDTQYF. DNA for the CDR3: TGTGCCAGCAGAAGGGACAGGGGAACAGATACGCAGTATTTT.